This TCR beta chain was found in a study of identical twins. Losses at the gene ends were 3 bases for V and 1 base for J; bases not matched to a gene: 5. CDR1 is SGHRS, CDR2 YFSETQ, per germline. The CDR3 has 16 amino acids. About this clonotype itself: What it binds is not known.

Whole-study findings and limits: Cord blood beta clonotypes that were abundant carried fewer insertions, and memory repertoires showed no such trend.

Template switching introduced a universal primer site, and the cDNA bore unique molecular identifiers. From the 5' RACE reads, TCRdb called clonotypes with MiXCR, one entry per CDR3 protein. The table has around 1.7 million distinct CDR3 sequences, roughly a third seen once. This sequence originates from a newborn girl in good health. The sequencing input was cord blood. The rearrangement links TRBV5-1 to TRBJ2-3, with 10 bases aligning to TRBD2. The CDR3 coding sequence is TGCGCCAGCAGCTCTGCCGGGACTAGCGGCACAGATACGCAGTATTTT. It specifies CASSSAGTSGTDTQYF.